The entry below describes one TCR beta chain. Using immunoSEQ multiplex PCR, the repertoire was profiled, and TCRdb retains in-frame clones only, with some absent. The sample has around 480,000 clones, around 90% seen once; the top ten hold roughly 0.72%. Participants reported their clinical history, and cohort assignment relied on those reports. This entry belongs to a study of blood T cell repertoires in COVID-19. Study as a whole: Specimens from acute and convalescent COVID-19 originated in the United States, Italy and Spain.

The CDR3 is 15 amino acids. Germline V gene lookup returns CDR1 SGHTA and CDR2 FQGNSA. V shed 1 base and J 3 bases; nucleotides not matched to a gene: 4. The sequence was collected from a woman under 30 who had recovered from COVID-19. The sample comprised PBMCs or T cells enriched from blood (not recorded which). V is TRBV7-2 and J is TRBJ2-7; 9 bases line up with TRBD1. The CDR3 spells CASSLVRDRDYEQYF. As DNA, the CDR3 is TGTGCCAGCAGCTTAGTCCGGGACAGGGACTACGAGCAGTACTTC. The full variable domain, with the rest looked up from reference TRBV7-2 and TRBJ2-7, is GAGVSQSPSNKVTEKGKDVELRCDPISGHTALYWYRQSLGQGLEFLIYFQGNSAPDKSGLPSDRFSAERTGGSVSTLTIQRTQQEDSAVYLCASSLVRDRDYEQYFGPGTRLTVT.